The table lists the clone carrying this T cell receptor (beta chain) with a count of one. This sample was included in a study of Graves' ophthalmopathy and Graves' hyperthyroidism. Background on the study: The collection of peripheral blood took place at initial diagnosis, before any treatment.

Ophthalmopathy in the donors was of moderate-to-severe activity, with CAS ≥3, NOSPECS ≥4 and duration under 3 months. Isolation of PBMCs was performed using 7.5 to 10 ml of fresh peripheral blood. Beta-chain TCR CDR3 regions were amplified from RNA transcripts. After a first-round RT-PCR with HTBI primers, a second-round multiplex PCR was run. From the multiplex PCR reads, TCRdb called clonotypes with MiXCR, one entry per CDR3 protein. The table records some 160,000 distinct CDR3 sequences, 35% to 50% of them present only once. Trimming took 3 bases from V and 2 from J, leaving 14 bases between them. This CDR3 has 16 amino acids. Germline CDR1 is LNHDA and CDR2 is SQIVND (reference sequence).

This sequence originates from a man aged 30 to 45 with Graves' ophthalmopathy. Sequencing was performed on peripheral blood. The V call is TRBV19, the J call TRBJ1-5, with D possibly TRBD1 on 6 matching bases. The CDR3 reads CASSIWQGKGNQPQHF. The CDR3 DNA follows: TGTGCCAGTAGTATCTGGCAGGGGAAGGGCAATCAGCCCCAGCATTTT.